This T cell receptor beta chain was retrieved from a study of OX40 agonist ivuxolimab in advanced cancers. Study information: Averaging roughly 60 years in age, with a range of about 20 to 90, the cohort was approximately 83% male.

Libraries were prepared by immunoSEQ multiplex PCR; TCRdb keeps only in-frame clonotypes and omits some of them. Of about 99,000 clones listed, 90% to 97% are singletons. Concerning this clone: Its specificity is unknown.

Study-wide results and caveats: No antigen was identified for the clonally expanded peripheral T cells. Clonal expansion by week 6 occurred in CD4+ and CD8+ blood T cells (at 0.1 to 3.0 mg/kg).

Anyone with autoimmune disease history or systemic immunosuppression was excluded. The source of this sequence is an adult with an advanced solid tumor such as melanoma, head and neck, liver or kidney cancer. This specimen consisted of CD4+ or CD8+ T cells sorted from blood, obtained in a trial of the OX40 agonist ivuxolimab.

The CDR3 loop is CASSFGAYTEAFF. The CDR3 DNA follows: TGTGCCAGCAGTTTCGGGGCCTACACTGAAGCTTTCTTT. The chain combines TRBV28 with TRBJ1-1, with D perhaps TRBD1 (5 bases). CDR1 is MDHEN, CDR2 SYDVKM, per germline. The length of the CDR3 is 13 residues. Trimming shortened V by 3 bases and J by 3 bases, and 8 bases separated the two germline ends.